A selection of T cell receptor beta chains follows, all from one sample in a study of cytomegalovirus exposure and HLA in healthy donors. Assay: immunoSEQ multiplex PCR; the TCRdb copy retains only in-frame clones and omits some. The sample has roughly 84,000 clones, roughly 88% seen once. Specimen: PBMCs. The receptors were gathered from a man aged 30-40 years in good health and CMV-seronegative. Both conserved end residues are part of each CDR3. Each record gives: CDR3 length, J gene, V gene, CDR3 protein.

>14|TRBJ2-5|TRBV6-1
CASSDRVLEETQYF
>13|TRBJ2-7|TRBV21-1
CAILSKCEGEQYF
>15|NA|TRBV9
CASSALAGEYNEQFF
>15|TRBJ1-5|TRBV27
CASSPGGGSNQPQHF
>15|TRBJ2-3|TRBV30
CAWRDRKGASDTQYF
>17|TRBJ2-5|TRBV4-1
CASSQRDRYSLGVTQYF
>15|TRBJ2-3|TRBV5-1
CASSLTGMRTDTQYF
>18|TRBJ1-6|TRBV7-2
CASSPKREGTGVHSPLHF
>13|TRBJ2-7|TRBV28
CASHRGTGYEQYF
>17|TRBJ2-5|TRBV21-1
CASSKGPKPGSPETQYF
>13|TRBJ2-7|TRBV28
CATRKVARYEQYF
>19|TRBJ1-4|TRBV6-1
CASSELPPRGQGDNEKLFF
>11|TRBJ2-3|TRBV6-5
CASSSTDTQYF
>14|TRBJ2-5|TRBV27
CASSPTGIQETQYF
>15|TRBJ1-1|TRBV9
CASSVDLGENTEAFF
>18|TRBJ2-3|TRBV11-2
CASRPFGTSGTSTDTQYF
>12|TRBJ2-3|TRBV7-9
CASSFPGDSQYF
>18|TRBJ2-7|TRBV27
CASSSPRGSGGGIHEQYF
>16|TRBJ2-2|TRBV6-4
CASTLRERVNTGELFF
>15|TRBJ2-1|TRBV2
CASSASQFRGNEQFF
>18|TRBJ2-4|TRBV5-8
CASSFGNYGSEAKNIQYF
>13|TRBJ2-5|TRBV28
CASSRARRETQYF
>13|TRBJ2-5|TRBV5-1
CASSLGSGETQYF
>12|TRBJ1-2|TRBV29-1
CSVEIWPELHTF
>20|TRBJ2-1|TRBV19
CASSAHDPKTSGSALDEQFF
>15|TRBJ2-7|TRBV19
CASSGPRGEIYEQYF
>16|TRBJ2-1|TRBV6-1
CASSGPGLRGSDEQFF